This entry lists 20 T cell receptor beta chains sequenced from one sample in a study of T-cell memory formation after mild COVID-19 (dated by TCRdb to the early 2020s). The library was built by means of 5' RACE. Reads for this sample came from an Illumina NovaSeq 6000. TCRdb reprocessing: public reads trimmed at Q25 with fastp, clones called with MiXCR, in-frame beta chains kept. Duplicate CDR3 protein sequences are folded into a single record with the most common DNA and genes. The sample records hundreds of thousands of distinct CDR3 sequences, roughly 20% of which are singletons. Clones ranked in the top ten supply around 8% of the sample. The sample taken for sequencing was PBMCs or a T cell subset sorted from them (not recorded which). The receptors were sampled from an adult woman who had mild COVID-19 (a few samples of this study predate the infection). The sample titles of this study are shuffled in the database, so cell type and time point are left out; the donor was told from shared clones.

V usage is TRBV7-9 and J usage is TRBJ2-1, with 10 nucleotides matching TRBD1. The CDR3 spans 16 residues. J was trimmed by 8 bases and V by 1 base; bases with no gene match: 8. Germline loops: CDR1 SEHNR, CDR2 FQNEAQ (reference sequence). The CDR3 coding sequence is TGTGCCAGCAGCTTAGTAGCGGGACAGGGGATGGATGAGCAGTTCTTC. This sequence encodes CASSLVAGQGMDEQFF.

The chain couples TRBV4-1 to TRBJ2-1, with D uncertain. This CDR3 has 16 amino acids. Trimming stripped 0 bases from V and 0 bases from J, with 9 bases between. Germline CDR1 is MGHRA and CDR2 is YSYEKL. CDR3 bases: TGCGCCAGCAGCCAAGATCTGGCGAGCTCCTACAATGAGCAGTTCTTC. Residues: CASSQDLASSYNEQFF.

The CDR3 spells CASSLGDGRAYEQYF. CDR3 in DNA: TGTGCCAGCAGCCTTGGGGACGGGAGGGCCTACGAGCAGTACTTC. The chain uses TRBV5-8 and TRBJ2-7, with 8 bases lining up with TRBD2. Trimming at V came to 4 bases and at J to 2 bases, leaving 8 bases not matched to a gene. The CDR3 loop spans 15 amino acids. Germline V gives CDR1 SGHTS, CDR2 YDEGEE.

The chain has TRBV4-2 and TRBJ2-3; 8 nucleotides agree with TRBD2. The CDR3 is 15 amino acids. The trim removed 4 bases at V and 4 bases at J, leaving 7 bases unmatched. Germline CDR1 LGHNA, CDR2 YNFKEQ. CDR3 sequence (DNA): TGTGCCAGCAGCCCGAGCGGGGGCCCCGCAGATACGCAGTATTTT. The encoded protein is CASSPSGGPADTQYF.

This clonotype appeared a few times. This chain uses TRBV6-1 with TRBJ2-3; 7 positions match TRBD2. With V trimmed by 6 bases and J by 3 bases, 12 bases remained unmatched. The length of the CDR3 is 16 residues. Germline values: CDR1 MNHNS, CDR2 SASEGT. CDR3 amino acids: CASSSSRGGGTDTQYF. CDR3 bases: TGTGCCAGCAGCTCCTCCCGGGGCGGGGGAACAGATACGCAGTATTTT.

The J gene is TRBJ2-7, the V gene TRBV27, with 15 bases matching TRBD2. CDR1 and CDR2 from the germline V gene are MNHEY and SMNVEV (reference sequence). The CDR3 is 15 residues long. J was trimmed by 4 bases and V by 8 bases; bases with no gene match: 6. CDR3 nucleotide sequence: TGTGCCAGCGGACTAGCGGGAGGGCCGTGGTACGAGCAGTACTTC. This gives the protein CASGLAGGPWYEQYF.

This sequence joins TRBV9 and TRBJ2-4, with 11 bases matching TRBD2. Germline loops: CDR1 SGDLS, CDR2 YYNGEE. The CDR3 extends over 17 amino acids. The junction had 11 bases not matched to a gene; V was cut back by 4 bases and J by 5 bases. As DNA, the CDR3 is TGTGCCAGCAGCCCGGGACTAGCGGATTGGTCCCAAAACATTCAGTACTTC. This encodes CASSPGLADWSQNIQYF.

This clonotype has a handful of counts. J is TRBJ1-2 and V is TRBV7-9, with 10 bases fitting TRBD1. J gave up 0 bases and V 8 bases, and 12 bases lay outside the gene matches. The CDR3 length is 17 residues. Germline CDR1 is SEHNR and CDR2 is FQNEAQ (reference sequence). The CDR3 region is CASEPGQGFGTNYGYTF. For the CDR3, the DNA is TGTGCCAGCGAACCGGGACAGGGGTTCGGGACTAACTATGGCTACACCTTC.

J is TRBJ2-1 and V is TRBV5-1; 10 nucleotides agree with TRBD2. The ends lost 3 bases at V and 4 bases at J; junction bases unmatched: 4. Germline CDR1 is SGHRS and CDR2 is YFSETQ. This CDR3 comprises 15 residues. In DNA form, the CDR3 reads TGCGCCAGCAGCTCCGTAGCGGGGGGTTACAATGAGCAGTTCTTC. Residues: CASSSVAGGYNEQFF.

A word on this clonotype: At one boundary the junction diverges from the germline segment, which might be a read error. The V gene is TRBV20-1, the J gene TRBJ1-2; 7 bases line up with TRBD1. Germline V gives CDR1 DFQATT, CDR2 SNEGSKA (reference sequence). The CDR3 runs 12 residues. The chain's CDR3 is CSATLQGESMVF. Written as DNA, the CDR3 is TGCAGTGCTACACTCCAGGGGGAGAGTATGGTCTTC.

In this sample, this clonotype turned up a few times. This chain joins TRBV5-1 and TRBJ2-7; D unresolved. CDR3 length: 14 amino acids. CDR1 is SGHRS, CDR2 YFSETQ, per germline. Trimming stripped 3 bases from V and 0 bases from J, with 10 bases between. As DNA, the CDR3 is TGCGCCAGCAGCTCGCGAACGGACTCCTACGAGCAGTACTTC. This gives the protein CASSSRTDSYEQYF.

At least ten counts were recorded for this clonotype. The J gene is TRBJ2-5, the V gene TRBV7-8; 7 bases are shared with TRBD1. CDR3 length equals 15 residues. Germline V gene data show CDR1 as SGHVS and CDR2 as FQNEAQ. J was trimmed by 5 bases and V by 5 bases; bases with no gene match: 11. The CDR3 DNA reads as TGTGCCAGCAGCACCTGGACAGGAGGTGTGGAGACCCAGTACTTC. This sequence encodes CASSTWTGGVETQYF.

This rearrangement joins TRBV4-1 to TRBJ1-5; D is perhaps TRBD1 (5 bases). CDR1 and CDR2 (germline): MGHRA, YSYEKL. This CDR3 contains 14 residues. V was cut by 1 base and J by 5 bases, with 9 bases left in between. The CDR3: CASSQGGVYQPQHF. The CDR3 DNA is TGCGCCAGCAGCCAAGGGGGGGTCTATCAGCCCCAGCATTTT.

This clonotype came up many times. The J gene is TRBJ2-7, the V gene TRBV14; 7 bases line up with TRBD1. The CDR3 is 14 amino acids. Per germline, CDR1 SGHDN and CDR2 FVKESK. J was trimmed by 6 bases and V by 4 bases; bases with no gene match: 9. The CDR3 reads CASSPAGTASEQYF. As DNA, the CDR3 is TGTGCCAGCAGCCCCGCCGGGACAGCTAGCGAGCAGTACTTC.

The CDR3 is CASRTGADTQYF. DNA for the CDR3: TGTGCCAGCAGGACAGGGGCAGATACGCAGTATTTT. V is TRBV6-6 and J is TRBJ2-3, with 8 bases aligning to TRBD1. With 6 bases clipped from V and 4 bases from J, the junction kept 0 bases outside the gene matches. Germline-derived CDR1 and CDR2 are MNHNY and SVGAGI (reference sequence). There are 12 residues in the CDR3.

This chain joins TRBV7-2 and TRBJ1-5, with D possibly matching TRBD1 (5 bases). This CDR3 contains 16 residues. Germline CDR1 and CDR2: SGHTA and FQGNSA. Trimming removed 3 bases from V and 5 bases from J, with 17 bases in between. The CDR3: CASSFLAGGEDQPQHF. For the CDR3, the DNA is TGTGCCAGCAGCTTTCTTGCCGGGGGGGAGGATCAGCCCCAGCATTTT.

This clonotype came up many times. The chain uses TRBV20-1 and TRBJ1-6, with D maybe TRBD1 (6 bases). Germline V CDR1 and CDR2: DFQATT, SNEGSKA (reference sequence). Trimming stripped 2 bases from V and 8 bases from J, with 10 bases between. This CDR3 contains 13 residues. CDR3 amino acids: CSARQGHYSPLHF. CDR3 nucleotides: TGCAGTGCTAGACAGGGGCACTATTCACCCCTCCACTTT.

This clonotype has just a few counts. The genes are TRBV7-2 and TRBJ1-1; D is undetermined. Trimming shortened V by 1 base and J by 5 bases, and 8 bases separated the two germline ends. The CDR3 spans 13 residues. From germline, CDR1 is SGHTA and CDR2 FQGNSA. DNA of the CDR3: TGTGCCAGCAGCTTAGTACGGGCTACTGAAGCTTTCTTT. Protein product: CASSLVRATEAFF.

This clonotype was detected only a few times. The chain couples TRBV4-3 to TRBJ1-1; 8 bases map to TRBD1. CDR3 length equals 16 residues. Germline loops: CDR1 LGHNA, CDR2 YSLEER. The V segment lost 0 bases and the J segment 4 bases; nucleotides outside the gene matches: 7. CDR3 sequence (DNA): TGCGCCAGCAGCCAAGATCTGGCAGGGGGCATCACTGAAGCTTTCTTT. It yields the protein CASSQDLAGGITEAFF.

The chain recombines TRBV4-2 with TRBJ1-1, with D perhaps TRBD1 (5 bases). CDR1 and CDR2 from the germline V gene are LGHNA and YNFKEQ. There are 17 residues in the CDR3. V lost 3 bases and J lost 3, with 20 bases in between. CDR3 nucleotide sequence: TGTGCCAGCAGCCACAGAGGGTTGGGGGGGTACGACACTGAAGCTTTCTTT. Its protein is CASSHRGLGGYDTEAFF.